The rows below give T cell receptor beta chains drawn from one sample of a study of T-cell memory formation after mild COVID-19. TCRdb called the 5' RACE reads again in MiXCR, with one record for every CDR3 protein. The sample holds around 250,000 distinct CDR3 sequences, 15% to 20% seen once. The source material was PBMCs or a T cell subset sorted from them (not recorded which). These receptors all stem from a man between 18 and 29 years old who had mild COVID-19 (a few samples of this study predate the infection). Cell type and time point are not known. Each CDR3 is given with its conserved first and last residue. The D gene is left open where the match is weak. Some rows mark clone size as missing; the rest say once, few, many or name a class of expanded clone.

j_gene: TRBJ1-2
d_gene: TRBD1
v_gene: TRBV4-1
abundance: NA
CDR3aa: CASSQEGQVDGYTF
CDR3nt: TGCGCCAGCAGCCAAGAGGGACAGGTTGATGGCTACACCTTC

j_gene: TRBJ1-2
d_gene: NA
v_gene: TRBV6-2/TRBV6-3
abundance: few
CDR3aa: CASSYSIRASANYGYTF
CDR3nt: TGTGCCAGCAGTTACTCGATCCGGGCCTCAGCTAACTATGGCTACACCTTC

j_gene: TRBJ2-3
d_gene: NA
v_gene: TRBV19
abundance: NA
CDR3aa: CASSNAPSADTQYF
CDR3nt: TGTGCCAGTAGTAACGCTCCGAGCGCAGATACGCAGTATTTT

j_gene: TRBJ1-4
d_gene: TRBD1
v_gene: TRBV7-9
abundance: few
CDR3aa: CASSPGTGLAEKLFF
CDR3nt: TGTGCCAGCAGCCCCGGGACAGGGCTGGCTGAAAAACTGTTTTTT

j_gene: TRBJ2-1
d_gene: NA
v_gene: TRBV4-3
abundance: NA
CDR3aa: CASSRGAGLNEQFF
CDR3nt: TGCGCCAGCTCTCGCGGGGCGGGGCTGAATGAGCAGTTCTTC

j_gene: TRBJ1-1
d_gene: NA
v_gene: TRBV30
abundance: few
CDR3aa: CAWSVGGEAFF
CDR3nt: TGTGCCTGGAGTGTGGGAGGTGAAGCTTTCTTT

j_gene: TRBJ2-7
d_gene: NA
v_gene: TRBV25-1
abundance: NA
CDR3aa: CASSDGRGLYEQYF
CDR3nt: TGTGCCAGCAGTGATGGGAGGGGGCTGTACGAGCAGTACTTC

j_gene: TRBJ2-3
d_gene: NA
v_gene: TRBV12-3/TRBV12-4
abundance: NA
CDR3aa: CASSFGTGAGTQYF
CDR3nt: TGTGCCAGCAGTTTCGGGACGGGGGCAGGTACGCAGTATTTT

j_gene: TRBJ1-1
d_gene: TRBD1
v_gene: TRBV5-7
abundance: NA
CDR3aa: CASSPGQGNMNTEAFF
CDR3nt: TGTGCCAGCAGCCCGGGACAGGGAAACATGAACACTGAAGCTTTCTTT

j_gene: TRBJ1-1
d_gene: NA
v_gene: TRBV7-2
abundance: NA
CDR3aa: CASSRGQSRTEAFF
CDR3nt: TGTGCCAGCAGTCGAGGACAGTCCCGGACTGAAGCTTTCTTT

j_gene: TRBJ2-2
d_gene: TRBD1
v_gene: TRBV6-5
abundance: many
CDR3aa: CASSYGQGIAGELFF
CDR3nt: TGTGCCAGCAGTTACGGACAGGGTATCGCCGGGGAGCTGTTTTTT

j_gene: TRBJ1-6
d_gene: TRBD1
v_gene: TRBV28
abundance: few
CDR3aa: CATGRQGSSPLHF
CDR3nt: TGTGCCACCGGGAGACAGGGGTCTTCACCCCTCCACTTT

j_gene: TRBJ1-3
d_gene: NA
v_gene: TRBV4-1
abundance: NA
CDR3aa: CASSQERGRDTIYF
CDR3nt: TGCGCCAGCAGCCAAGAGCGGGGTAGGGACACCATATATTTT

j_gene: TRBJ2-5
d_gene: NA
v_gene: TRBV14
abundance: NA
CDR3aa: CASSQPGIATGETQYF
CDR3nt: TGTGCCAGCAGCCAGCCCGGGATCGCCACCGGGGAGACCCAGTACTTC

j_gene: TRBJ2-1
d_gene: TRBD2
v_gene: TRBV9
abundance: NA
CDR3aa: CASSPWGGGDNEQFF
CDR3nt: TGTGCCAGCAGCCCCTGGGGCGGGGGGGACAATGAGCAGTTCTTC

j_gene: TRBJ2-7
d_gene: TRBD1
v_gene: TRBV27
abundance: NA
CDR3aa: CASSLWGQGDEQYF
CDR3nt: TGTGCCAGCAGTTTATGGGGACAGGGAGACGAGCAGTACTTC

j_gene: TRBJ2-2
d_gene: NA
v_gene: TRBV7-9
abundance: NA
CDR3aa: CASSHSGASNTGELFF
CDR3nt: TGTGCCAGCAGCCACTCCGGGGCCTCGAACACCGGGGAGCTGTTTTTT

j_gene: TRBJ2-2
d_gene: NA
v_gene: TRBV12-3/TRBV12-4
abundance: few
CDR3aa: CASSLRGSRTGELFF
CDR3nt: TGTGCCAGCAGTTTGAGGGGGTCTCGTACCGGGGAGCTGTTTTTT

j_gene: TRBJ2-1
d_gene: NA
v_gene: TRBV9
abundance: few
CDR3aa: CASTTGGSYNEQFF
CDR3nt: TGTGCCAGCACCACCGGGGGTTCCTACAATGAGCAGTTCTTC

j_gene: TRBJ2-6
d_gene: TRBD1
v_gene: TRBV7-2
abundance: few
CDR3aa: CASKRTGTGIASGANVLTF
CDR3nt: TGTGCCAGCAAAAGAACAGGGACAGGGATAGCCTCTGGGGCCAACGTCCTGACTTTC

j_gene: TRBJ2-1
d_gene: NA
v_gene: TRBV2
abundance: NA
CDR3aa: CASGQSKSNEQFF
CDR3nt: TGTGCCAGCGGCCAGTCTAAGAGCAATGAGCAGTTCTTC

j_gene: TRBJ1-2
d_gene: NA
v_gene: TRBV5-1
abundance: NA
CDR3aa: CASSLGSSLYGYTF
CDR3nt: TGCGCCAGCAGCTTGGGGTCCTCCCTCTATGGCTACACCTTC

j_gene: TRBJ1-1
d_gene: NA
v_gene: TRBV4-1
abundance: many
CDR3aa: CASSQGRGRVTEAFF
CDR3nt: TGCGCCAGCAGCCAAGGTCGGGGGCGAGTCACTGAAGCTTTCTTT

j_gene: TRBJ1-2
d_gene: NA
v_gene: TRBV6-5
abundance: few
CDR3aa: CASSYGSWADYGYTF
CDR3nt: TGTGCCAGCAGTTACGGATCCTGGGCCGACTATGGCTACACCTTC

j_gene: TRBJ2-1
d_gene: TRBD2
v_gene: TRBV4-3
abundance: NA
CDR3aa: CASSATFAGGLGDEQFF
CDR3nt: TGCGCCAGCAGCGCGACCTTTGCGGGGGGGCTGGGCGATGAGCAGTTCTTC

j_gene: TRBJ2-6
d_gene: NA
v_gene: TRBV25-1
abundance: many
CDR3aa: CASSVTGSGANVLTF
CDR3nt: TGTGCCAGCAGTGTCACAGGCTCTGGGGCCAACGTCCTGACTTTC

j_gene: TRBJ1-1
d_gene: NA
v_gene: TRBV5-1
abundance: NA
CDR3aa: CASSLDGGGTEAFF
CDR3nt: TGCGCCAGCAGCTTGGATGGCGGGGGAACTGAAGCTTTCTTT

j_gene: TRBJ2-5
d_gene: TRBD1
v_gene: TRBV29-1
abundance: few
CDR3aa: CSVDDRGSGAQYF
CDR3nt: TGCAGCGTGGACGACAGGGGTAGTGGCGCCCAGTACTTC

j_gene: TRBJ2-3
d_gene: TRBD2
v_gene: TRBV24-1
abundance: NA
CDR3aa: CATSDRLAGSTDTQYF
CDR3nt: TGTGCCACCAGTGATCGACTAGCGGGGAGCACAGATACGCAGTATTTT

j_gene: TRBJ2-5
d_gene: NA
v_gene: TRBV9
abundance: NA
CDR3aa: CASSVGVGETQYF
CDR3nt: TGTGCCAGCAGCGTTGGGGTAGGGGAGACCCAGTACTTC

j_gene: TRBJ1-2
d_gene: NA
v_gene: TRBV20-1
abundance: few
CDR3aa: CSAPQVIGYGYTF
CDR3nt: TGCAGTGCTCCACAAGTCATCGGCTATGGCTACACCTTC

j_gene: TRBJ2-7
d_gene: TRBD1
v_gene: TRBV5-4
abundance: few
CDR3aa: CASSFGDRVFYEQYF
CDR3nt: TGTGCCAGCAGCTTTGGGGACAGGGTTTTCTACGAGCAGTACTTC

j_gene: TRBJ1-2
d_gene: NA
v_gene: TRBV19
abundance: NA
CDR3aa: CASSRSRVGDYGYTF
CDR3nt: TGTGCCAGTAGCCGGAGCAGGGTCGGCGACTATGGCTACACCTTC

j_gene: TRBJ2-5
d_gene: NA
v_gene: TRBV7-8
abundance: NA
CDR3aa: CASSLNRDAARETQYF
CDR3nt: TGTGCCAGCAGCTTAAACCGGGACGCGGCGAGAGAGACCCAGTACTTC

j_gene: TRBJ2-2
d_gene: NA
v_gene: TRBV7-9
abundance: NA
CDR3aa: CASSVQDTGELFF
CDR3nt: TGTGCCAGCAGCGTCCAGGACACCGGGGAGCTGTTTTTT

j_gene: TRBJ2-5
d_gene: TRBD2
v_gene: TRBV7-6
abundance: NA
CDR3aa: CASSLAPGLGQETQYF
CDR3nt: TGTGCCAGCAGCTTAGCACCGGGACTAGGGCAAGAGACCCAGTACTTC

j_gene: TRBJ1-2
d_gene: NA
v_gene: TRBV18
abundance: NA
CDR3aa: CASSPGTVEYYGYTF
CDR3nt: TGTGCCAGCTCACCAGGGACGGTGGAATACTATGGCTACACCTTC

j_gene: TRBJ1-5
d_gene: NA
v_gene: TRBV4-2
abundance: many
CDR3aa: CASSQDKGGKQPQHF
CDR3nt: TGTGCCAGCAGCCAAGATAAGGGGGGGAAACAGCCCCAGCATTTT

j_gene: TRBJ1-3
d_gene: NA
v_gene: TRBV27
abundance: NA
CDR3aa: CASRLSSGNTIYF
CDR3nt: TGTGCCAGCAGGTTAAGTTCTGGAAACACCATATATTTT

j_gene: TRBJ2-5
d_gene: TRBD1
v_gene: TRBV12-3/TRBV12-4
abundance: NA
CDR3aa: CASSPHSGGVETQYF
CDR3nt: TGTGCCAGCAGTCCGCACTCAGGGGGAGTAGAGACCCAGTACTTC

j_gene: TRBJ2-7
d_gene: NA
v_gene: TRBV28
abundance: NA
CDR3aa: CASKGYEQYF
CDR3nt: TGTGCCAGCAAGGGGTACGAGCAGTACTTC

j_gene: TRBJ1-3
d_gene: NA
v_gene: TRBV5-1
abundance: NA
CDR3aa: CASSAQGLLKVNTIYF
CDR3nt: TGCGCCAGCAGCGCACAGGGATTACTTAAGGTTAACACCATATATTTT

j_gene: TRBJ2-5
d_gene: NA
v_gene: TRBV6-1
abundance: NA
CDR3aa: CASSAGARETQYF
CDR3nt: TGTGCCAGCAGTGCAGGGGCAAGGGAGACCCAGTACTTC

j_gene: TRBJ1-2
d_gene: NA
v_gene: TRBV29-1
abundance: few
CDR3aa: CSAGDRGYTF
CDR3nt: TGCAGCGCTGGAGATAGGGGCTACACCTTC

j_gene: TRBJ1-1
d_gene: NA
v_gene: TRBV4-1
abundance: NA
CDR3aa: CASSQGRRYEVAFF
CDR3nt: TGCGCCAGCAGCCAAGGCCGACGGTACGAGGTGGCTTTCTTT

j_gene: TRBJ2-5
d_gene: NA
v_gene: TRBV5-1
abundance: NA
CDR3aa: CASSLGQGGRETQYF
CDR3nt: TGCGCCAGCAGCTTGGGACAGGGAGGTCGAGAGACCCAGTACTTC

j_gene: TRBJ2-7
d_gene: TRBD1
v_gene: TRBV4-2
abundance: NA
CDR3aa: CASSQGTGNIYEQYF
CDR3nt: TGTGCCAGCAGCCAAGGGACAGGGAATATCTACGAGCAGTACTTC

j_gene: TRBJ2-4
d_gene: NA
v_gene: TRBV29-1
abundance: many
CDR3aa: CSVAWRSADIQYF
CDR3nt: TGCAGCGTTGCTTGGAGGTCTGCGGACATTCAGTACTTC

j_gene: TRBJ1-1
d_gene: NA
v_gene: TRBV18
abundance: NA
CDR3aa: CASSPPGGLRTEAFF
CDR3nt: TGTGCCAGCTCACCACCTGGGGGGCTGCGCACTGAAGCTTTCTTT

j_gene: TRBJ1-3
d_gene: TRBD1
v_gene: TRBV20-1
abundance: many
CDR3aa: CSALTTGGPGNTIYF
CDR3nt: TGCAGTGCTCTGACGACAGGGGGCCCTGGAAACACCATATATTTT

j_gene: TRBJ1-2
d_gene: NA
v_gene: TRBV24-1
abundance: few
CDR3aa: CATSDPGRRYGYTF
CDR3nt: TGTGCCACCAGTGATCCCGGACGGCGCTATGGCTACACCTTC

j_gene: TRBJ1-1
d_gene: NA
v_gene: TRBV14
abundance: NA
CDR3aa: CASSRATEAFF
CDR3nt: TGTGCCAGCAGCAGGGCCACTGAAGCTTTCTTT

j_gene: TRBJ2-2
d_gene: TRBD1
v_gene: TRBV25-1
abundance: few
CDR3aa: CASSNRGNTGELFF
CDR3nt: TGTGCCAGCAGTAACAGGGGTAACACCGGGGAGCTGTTTTTT

j_gene: TRBJ1-2
d_gene: TRBD1
v_gene: TRBV29-1
abundance: NA
CDR3aa: CSAKGALYGYTF
CDR3nt: TGCAGCGCCAAGGGGGCCCTCTATGGCTACACCTTC

j_gene: TRBJ2-2
d_gene: NA
v_gene: TRBV7-3
abundance: few
CDR3aa: CASGGASTGELFF
CDR3nt: TGTGCCAGCGGGGGGGCCTCCACCGGGGAGCTGTTTTTT